Shown below are 19 T cell receptor beta chains from a single sample sequenced in a study of graft-versus-host responses after intestinal transplantation. Profiling relied on immunoSEQ multiplex PCR, and the TCRdb table lists in-frame clones only, not all of them. The sample holds roughly 100,000 clones, around 91% seen once. No antigen has been identified for these receptors. Sequenced material: unstimulated CD4+ T cells sorted from spleen or lymph node cells, taken before transplant. The receptors were gathered from a human donor who was the organ donor for an intestinal transplant.

The chain uses TRBV2 and TRBJ1-1; TRBD1 is a possible D gene (5 bases). V was cut by 9 bases and J by 3 bases, with 32 bases left in between. From germline, CDR1 is SNHLY and CDR2 FYNNEI. This CDR3 has 19 amino acids. The CDR3 is CASGSPPRGVGGRDTEAFF. As DNA, the CDR3 is TGTGCCAGTGGTAGCCCCCCGCGGGGGGTGGGGGGGAGGGACACTGAAGCTTTCTTT.

V and J are TRBV2 and TRBJ2-7, with TRBD2 matching 7 bases. There are 15 residues in the CDR3. The junction had 8 bases not matched to a gene; V was cut back by 4 bases and J by 2 bases. Germline lookup yields CDR1 SNHLY and CDR2 FYNNEI. The CDR3 spells CASSGLAGRPYEQYF. The CDR3 DNA reads as TGTGCCAGCAGTGGACTAGCCGGGAGGCCCTACGAGCAGTACTTC.

The chain carries TRBV5-1 and TRBJ2-7, with 12 positions matching TRBD1. This CDR3 has 15 amino acids. The V gene's germline CDR1 is SGHRS and CDR2 YFSETQ. Trimming took 5 bases from V and 3 from J; bases not matched to a gene: 6. The CDR3 loop reads CASSSGTGGLYEQYF. CDR3 nucleotide sequence: TGCGCCAGCAGTTCCGGGACAGGGGGCCTCTACGAGCAGTACTTC.

The chain combines TRBV4-2 with TRBJ2-5, with TRBD2 matching over 8 bases. CDR1 is LGHNA and CDR2 is YNFKEQ in the germline V gene. The CDR3 length is 14 residues. J lost 0 bases, V lost 4 bases, and 1 base had no gene match. As DNA, the CDR3 is TGTGCCAGCAGCCTTAGCGGGGACCAAGAGACCCAGTACTTC. It translates to CASSLSGDQETQYF.

V and J are TRBV28 and TRBJ1-1, with no clear D. The CDR3 has 16 amino acids. The V gene lost 8 bases and the J gene lost 0 bases, with 19 bases spanning the gap. The germline V gene has CDR1 MDHEN and CDR2 SYDVKM. The CDR3 DNA follows: TGTGCCAGCCAAGGGTGGTTCGGAGGGATGAACACTGAAGCTTTCTTT. The encoded protein is CASQGWFGGMNTEAFF.

The V call is TRBV6-5, the J call TRBJ2-2, with D unclear. Germline V gene data show CDR1 as MNHEY and CDR2 as SVGAGI. Between the trimmed V and J ends, which lost 4 bases and 7 bases, there was a span of 4 bases. The CDR3 totals 11 residues. The CDR3 nucleotides are TGTGCCAGCAGTTTCCACGGGGAGCTGTTTTTT. Translating it yields CASSFHGELFF.

The gene calls are TRBV4-2 and TRBJ1-2; 10 bases match TRBD1. V dropped 0 bases and J dropped 7; count of bases not matched to a gene: 11. This CDR3 is 17 amino acids long. Germline V CDR1 and CDR2: LGHNA, YNFKEQ. As DNA, the CDR3 is TGTGCCAGCAGCCAAGATAATCCCGGACAGGGGGAGGGTGGCTACACCTTC. It codes for CASSQDNPGQGEGGYTF.

This chain uses TRBV19 with TRBJ2-3, with TRBD2 matching over 13 bases. CDR3 length: 17 amino acids. Germline-derived CDR1 and CDR2 are LNHDA and SQIVND (reference sequence). Trimming at V came to 6 bases and at J to 7 bases, leaving 13 bases not matched to a gene. CDR3 coding DNA: TGTGCCAGTAGGAATAGAAGGACTAGCGGGGGTTTGAATACGCAGTATTTT. The encoded protein is CASRNRRTSGGLNTQYF. The variable domain in full, completed from reference TRBV19 and TRBJ2-3, reads DGGITQSPKYLFRKEGQNVTLSCEQNLNHDAMYWYRQDPGQGLRLIYYSQIVNDFQKGDIAEGYSVSREKKESFPLTVTSAQKNPTAFYLCASRNRRTSGGLNTQYFGPGTRLTVL.

The chain combines TRBV11-2 with TRBJ2-7, with D possibly being TRBD1 (5 bases). The CDR3 extends over 14 amino acids. Germline-derived CDR1 and CDR2 are SGHAT and FQNNGV. V was clipped by 5 bases and J by 0 bases, with 11 bases between them. The DNA of the CDR3 is TGTGCCAGCAGCCAAGGGGTGGGCTCCTACGAGCAGTACTTC. Amino acid sequence: CASSQGVGSYEQYF.

The V gene is TRBV2, the J gene TRBJ1-1; 10 bases line up with TRBD1. This CDR3 region has 14 residues. V lost 4 bases, J lost 4 bases, and 3 bases stayed unmatched. The germline gives CDR1 SNHLY, CDR2 FYNNEI. CDR3 bases: TGTGCCAGCAGTGGACAGGGGGCGATCACTGAAGCTTTCTTT. Residues: CASSGQGAITEAFF.

The rearrangement links TRBV19 to TRBJ1-1, with D possibly matching TRBD1 (6 bases). Trimming took off 6 bases at V and 0 bases at J, with 17 bases between the two ends. The CDR3 covers 16 residues. Germline V gene sequence: CDR1 LNHDA, CDR2 SQIVND (reference sequence). CDR3 bases: TGTGCCAGTAGACAGGGAAAATGGCTAATGAACACTGAAGCTTTCTTT. This gives the protein CASRQGKWLMNTEAFF. The variable domain in full, with the rest retrieved from reference TRBV19 and TRBJ1-1, is DGGITQSPKYLFRKEGQNVTLSCEQNLNHDAMYWYRQDPGQGLRLIYYSQIVNDFQKGDIAEGYSVSREKKESFPLTVTSAQKNPTAFYLCASRQGKWLMNTEAFFGQGTRLTVV.

The genes are TRBV9 and TRBJ2-1; possible D gene TRBD1, 6 bases. Germline V gives CDR1 SGDLS, CDR2 YYNGEE. V lost 4 bases and J lost 3, with 17 bases in between. The CDR3 consists of 16 residues. This CDR3 reads CASSPQQGRVYNEQFF. CDR3 nucleotide sequence: TGTGCCAGCAGCCCCCAACAGGGTAGAGTCTACAATGAGCAGTTCTTC. Looking up the rest from reference TRBV9 and TRBJ2-1 gives the full variable domain: DSGVTQTPKHLITATGQRVTLRCSPRSGDLSVYWYQQSLDQGLQFLIQYYNGEERAKGNILERFSAQQFPDLHSELNLSSLELGDSALYFCASSPQQGRVYNEQFFGPGTRLTVL.

This chain joins TRBV5-5 and TRBJ1-1; no firm D call. Deletions cut 4 bases from V and 5 bases from J, with 15 bases between. This CDR3 has 14 residues. Per germline, CDR1 SGHKS and CDR2 YYEKEE (reference sequence). The CDR3: CASSPVGFWTEAFF. For the CDR3, the DNA is TGTGCCAGCAGCCCGGTCGGGTTTTGGACTGAAGCTTTCTTT.

This chain joins TRBV4-3 and TRBJ1-2; D gene uncertain. Germline-derived CDR1 and CDR2 are LGHNA and YSLEER. CDR3 length equals 17 residues. The V gene lost 2 bases and the J gene lost 4 bases, with 20 bases spanning the gap. The CDR3 region is CASSQHVSLPNPYGYTF. The CDR3 DNA reads as TGCGCCAGCAGCCAACACGTAAGCCTCCCGAACCCCTATGGCTACACCTTC.

A single count supports this clone. The rearrangement uses TRBV14 and TRBJ1-2, with a possible D match to TRBD1 (6 bases). Trimming cost V 0 bases and J 5 bases, with 10 bases left between them. Germline-derived CDR1 and CDR2 are SGHDN and FVKESK. The CDR3 is 14 amino acids. In DNA form, the CDR3 reads TGTGCCAGCAGCCAAGAACGACAGGCTTATGGCTACACCTTC. Translated: CASSQERQAYGYTF.

The chain uses TRBV10-3 and TRBJ1-1; D is unclear. Per germline, CDR1 ENHRY and CDR2 SYGVKD. The CDR3 is made up of 15 amino acids. Trimming removed 7 bases at V and 0 bases at J, with 15 bases between. CDR3 nucleotide sequence: TGTGCCATCATGCGGGGAATGGGCATGAACACTGAAGCTTTCTTT. Its translation: CAIMRGMGMNTEAFF.

The J gene is TRBJ1-1, the V gene TRBV4-3; no firm D call. Germline V CDR1 and CDR2: LGHNA, YSLEER. The CDR3 contains 15 residues. V lost 0 bases and J 4 bases, leaving 12 bases between the germline ends. DNA of the CDR3: TGCGCCAGCAGCCAAGATCCGGGAATGGGCACTGAAGCTTTCTTT. Translating it yields CASSQDPGMGTEAFF.

The rearrangement joins TRBV9 to TRBJ1-6; no definite D call. In germline, CDR1 is SGDLS, CDR2 YYNGEE. Trimming cost V 4 bases and J 7 bases, with 12 bases left between them. The CDR3 loop spans 14 amino acids. CDR3 sequence: CASSPRTGNSPLHF. As DNA, the CDR3 is TGTGCCAGCAGCCCCCGGACGGGGAATTCACCCCTCCACTTT.

The rearrangement uses TRBV2 and TRBJ2-3; 7 nucleotides align to TRBD1. Germline loops: CDR1 SNHLY, CDR2 FYNNEI. Trimming removed 6 bases from V and 3 bases from J; junction bases left unmatched: 6. There are 14 residues in the CDR3. CDR3 region: CASRLDRETDTQYF. DNA for the CDR3: TGTGCCAGCAGGCTAGACAGGGAGACAGATACGCAGTATTTT.